This entry features one T cell receptor beta chain sequence. This clonotype was detected ten times or more. Its antigen specificity is not known. No much larger clone is present one base from it, and per-base qualities are unavailable. The data stem from a study of early T cells in non-severe SARS-CoV-2 infection (dated by TCRdb to 2020 to 2023). Background on the whole study: Because TCR sequencing was done on bulk RNA from unsorted whole blood, the alpha and beta chains could not be paired.

What the research found in general, with its limitations: Matching against VDJdb was skewed toward anti-spike CD8 responses, likely underestimated virus-specific expansions, and missed private and CD4 specificities.

The germline V gene sets CDR1 to SQVTM and CDR2 to ANQGSEA. The CDR3 holds 14 amino acids from the cysteine to the phenylalanine. Only CDR3 DNA remains: 42 bases, in frame from the first base. At the junction V is shortened by 7 bases and J by 8 bases, with 22 bases in between. Library construction relied on 5' RACE. Sequencing relied on a NextSeq 500. Unique molecular identifiers were attached to individual cDNA molecules in the TCR library protocol so that sequencing error and PCR bias could be corrected. Both TCR alpha and beta chains were sequenced, and tight co-correlation was observed between alpha and beta sequence abundances in each sample. Per the authors' processing: Decombinator V4 was used to annotate TCR sequences for V gene, J gene and CDR3. TCRs were defined as expanded if a significant change between any two time points was detected under a Poisson model with p below 0.0001. TCR abundances were normalised to the total number of TCRs sequenced in each sample and reported as counts per million. MAIT TCRs were defined by TRAV1-2 paired with TRAJ12, TRAJ20 or TRAJ33, and iNKT TCRs by TRAV10 paired with TRAJ18. A search of VDJdb, accessed on 1 November 2021, was run for TCRs annotated to CMV, EBV and SARS-CoV-2, with TCRs annotated for multiple antigens excluded. TCRdb took the public reads, trimmed them with fastp at Q25, ran MiXCR for clone calling and kept in-frame beta chains. Rows with a matching CDR3 protein are joined into one entry that keeps the most common DNA and genes. None of the V and J calls come from the authors' own analysis; TCRdb made them. This sample lists about 60,000 distinct CDR3 sequences; 8.9% were detected once. The ten largest clones represent around 17% of the sample.

The study was a case-control design nested within a healthcare worker cohort in London, UK, with weekly nasopharyngeal swab PCR tests and blood sampling. Between 23 and 31 March 2020, the week of the UK lockdown, healthcare workers were enrolled and then followed up weekly for as long as 16 weeks. The sequence derives from an adult who was a healthcare worker with PCR-confirmed SARS-CoV-2 infection or an uninfected control (not recorded which). Sample: whole blood. This chain is built from TRBV29-1 and TRBJ2-3, with a tentative D gene TRBD2 over 6 matching bases. Read as DNA, the sequence is TGCAGCGATATCTACGGGACGGCCGGGGGTACGCAGTATTTT. This translates into CSDIYGTAGGTQYF.